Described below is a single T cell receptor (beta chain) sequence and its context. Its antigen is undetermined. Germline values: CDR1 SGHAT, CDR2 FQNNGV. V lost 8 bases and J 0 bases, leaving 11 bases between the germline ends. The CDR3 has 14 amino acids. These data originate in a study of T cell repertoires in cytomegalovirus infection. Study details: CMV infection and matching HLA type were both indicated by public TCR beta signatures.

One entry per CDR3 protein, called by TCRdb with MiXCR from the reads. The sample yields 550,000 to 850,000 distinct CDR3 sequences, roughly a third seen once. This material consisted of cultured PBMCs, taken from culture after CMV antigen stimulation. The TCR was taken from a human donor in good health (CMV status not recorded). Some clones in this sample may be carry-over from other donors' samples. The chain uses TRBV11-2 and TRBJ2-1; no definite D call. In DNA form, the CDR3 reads TGTGCCAGCGGCGCGTCTAGCTCCTACAATGAGCAGTTCTTC. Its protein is CASGASSSYNEQFF.